The entry that follows covers one TCR beta chain sequence. Its cognate antigen is unknown. Any patient presenting with uncontrolled infection, other autoimmune disease, pregnancy or lactation was left out. Amplification yielded TCR beta CDR3 regions, with RNA transcripts as the source. TCR CDR3 underwent first-round RT-PCR with the HTBI primer set. TCRdb processed the multiplex PCR reads anew with MiXCR; each CDR3 protein has one entry. This table holds approximately 350,000 distinct CDR3 sequences, about 16% found once. The entry originates in a study of T cells in Graves' hyperthyroidism and ophthalmopathy. Study findings and constraints: Ophthalmopathy and stable hyperthyroidism were separated by a 13 V-J model. In validation, the model predicted ophthalmopathy. These predictions came a median around 5.9 months before onset. Also found in blood were most expanded thyroid clonotypes above 0.001.

This TCR came from a woman aged 55 to 70 with Graves' ophthalmopathy. Specimen: blood.

For the CDR3, the DNA is TGTGCCAGCAGCCGTGGCATGGTGGGACATGAGCAGTTCTTC. This translates into CASSRGMVGHEQFF. J is TRBJ2-1 and V is TRBV3-1, with D perhaps assigned TRBD1 or TRBD2 (5 bases each). V was shortened by 4 bases and J by 8 bases, with 15 bases between the two germline ends. CDR1 LGHDT and CDR2 YNNKEL come from the germline V gene (reference sequence). The CDR3 is 14 amino acids.